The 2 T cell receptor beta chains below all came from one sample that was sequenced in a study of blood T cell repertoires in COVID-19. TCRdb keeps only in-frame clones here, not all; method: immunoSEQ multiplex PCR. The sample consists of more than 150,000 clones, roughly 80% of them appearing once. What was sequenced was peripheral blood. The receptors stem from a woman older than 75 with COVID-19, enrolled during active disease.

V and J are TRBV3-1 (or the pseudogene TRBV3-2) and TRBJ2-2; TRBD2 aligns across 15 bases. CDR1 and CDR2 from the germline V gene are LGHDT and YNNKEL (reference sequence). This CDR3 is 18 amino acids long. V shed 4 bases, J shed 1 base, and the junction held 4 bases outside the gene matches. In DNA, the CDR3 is TGTGCCAGCAGCCCGGGACTAGCGGGAGGCGGGAACACCGGGGAGCTGTTTTTT. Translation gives CASSPGLAGGGNTGELFF.

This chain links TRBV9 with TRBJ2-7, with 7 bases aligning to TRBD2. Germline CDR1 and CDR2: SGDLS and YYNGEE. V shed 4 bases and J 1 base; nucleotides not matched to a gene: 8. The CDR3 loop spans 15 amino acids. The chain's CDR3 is CASSSEAGNSYEQYF. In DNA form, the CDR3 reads TGTGCCAGCAGCTCCGAAGCGGGGAATTCCTACGAGCAGTACTTC.